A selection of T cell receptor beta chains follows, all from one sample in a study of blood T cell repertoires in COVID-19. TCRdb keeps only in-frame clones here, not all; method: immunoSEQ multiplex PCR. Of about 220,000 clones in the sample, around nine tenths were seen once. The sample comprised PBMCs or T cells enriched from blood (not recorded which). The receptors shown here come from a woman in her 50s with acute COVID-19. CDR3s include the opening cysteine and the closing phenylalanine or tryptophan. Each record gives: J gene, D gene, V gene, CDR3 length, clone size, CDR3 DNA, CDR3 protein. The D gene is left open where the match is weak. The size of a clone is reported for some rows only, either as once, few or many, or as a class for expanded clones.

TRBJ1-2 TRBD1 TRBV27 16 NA TGTGCCAGCAGTTTATTCGCTCAGGGGGCTTCCTATGGCTACACCTTC CASSLFAQGASYGYTF
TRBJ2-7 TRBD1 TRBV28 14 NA TGTGCCAGCAGTTTGGGACAGGTTGGTTGGGAGCAGTACTTC CASSLGQVGWEQYF
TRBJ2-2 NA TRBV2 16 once TGTGCCAGCAGTGGGGGCCAGGGGCCGAGGTCGTGGGGACTGTTTTTT CASSGGQGPRSWGLFF
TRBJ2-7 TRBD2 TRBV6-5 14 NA TGTGCCAGCAGACAAGTGCGGGAGGGCCGCGAGCAGTACTTC CASRQVREGREQYF
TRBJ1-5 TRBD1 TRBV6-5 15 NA TGTGCCAGCAGTTACTCAAACAGGGGGAATCAGCCCCAGCATTTT CASSYSNRGNQPQHF
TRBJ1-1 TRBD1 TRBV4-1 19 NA TGCGCCAGCAGCCAAGAGATCCCCCCCGACAGGGCTGGGAGGACTGAAGCTTTCTTT CASSQEIPPDRAGRTEAFF
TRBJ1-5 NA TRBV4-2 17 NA TGTGCCAGCAGCCAAGAGGAGGACAGATATAGCAATCAGCCCCAGCATTTT CASSQEEDRYSNQPQHF
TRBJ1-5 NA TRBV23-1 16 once TGCGCCAGCAGTCAAGACACACAGGGCAGCAATCAGCCCCAGCATTTT CASSQDTQGSNQPQHF
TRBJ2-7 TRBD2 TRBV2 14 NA TGTGCCAGCAGTAACGAGCGGGAAGCCTACGAGCAGTACTTC CASSNEREAYEQYF
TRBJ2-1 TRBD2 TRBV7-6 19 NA TGTGCCAGCAGCTCCCTTGGGACTAGCGGGACGACTTTCTACAATGAGCAGTTCTTC CASSSLGTSGTTFYNEQFF
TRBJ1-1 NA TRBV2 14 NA TGTGCCAGCAGTGAGCAGACAGTGAACACTGAAGCTTTCTTT CASSEQTVNTEAFF
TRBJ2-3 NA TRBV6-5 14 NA TGTGCCAGCAGTCCCGGGATCCTTCGAGATACGCAGTATTTT CASSPGILRDTQYF
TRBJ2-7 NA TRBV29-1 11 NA TGCAGCGTTGGAAACTACGACGAGCAGTACTTC CSVGNYDEQYF
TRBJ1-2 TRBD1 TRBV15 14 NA TGTGCCACCAGCATTGACAGGGGTAACTATGGCTACACCTTC CATSIDRGNYGYTF
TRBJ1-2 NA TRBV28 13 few TGTGCCAGCAGTTTAGGACAGTTCTATGGCTACACCTTC CASSLGQFYGYTF
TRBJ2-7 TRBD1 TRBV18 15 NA TGTGCCAGCTCACTCAGGACAGGGCCGTCCTACGAGCAGTACTTC CASSLRTGPSYEQYF
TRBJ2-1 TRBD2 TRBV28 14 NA TGTGCCAGCAGCCCCGGACTAGCTTGGAATGAGCAGTTCTTC CASSPGLAWNEQFF
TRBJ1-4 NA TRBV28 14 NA TGTGCCAGCAGTTTTGAGGCCGGGGATGAAAAACTGTTTTTT CASSFEAGDEKLFF
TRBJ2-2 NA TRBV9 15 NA TGTGCCAGCAGCCTCGGGGGAGGGGGCACCGGGGAGCTGTTTTTT CASSLGGGGTGELFF
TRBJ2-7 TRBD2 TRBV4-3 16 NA TGCGCCAGCAGCCAAGATAGGGCTAGCGGCTCCTACGAGCAGTACTTC CASSQDRASGSYEQYF
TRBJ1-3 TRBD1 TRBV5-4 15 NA TGTGCCAGCAGCCCAGGGGGCGCCGGAGGAAACACCATATATTTT CASSPGGAGGNTIYF
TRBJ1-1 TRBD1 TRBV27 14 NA TGTGCCAGCAGTTTAAGGAACAGGGGCACTGAAGCTTTCTTT CASSLRNRGTEAFF
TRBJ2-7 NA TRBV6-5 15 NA TGTGCCAGCAGTTACTCGAATCAGGGCAAATACGAGCAGTACTTC CASSYSNQGKYEQYF
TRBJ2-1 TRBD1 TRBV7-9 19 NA TGTGCCAGCAGCTTCGAGAATCGACAGGGGGGGAACTCCTACAATGAGCAGTTCTTC CASSFENRQGGNSYNEQFF
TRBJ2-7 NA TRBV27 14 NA TGTGCCAGCAGTTTATCTGGGAGCTCCTACGAGCAGTACTTC CASSLSGSSYEQYF
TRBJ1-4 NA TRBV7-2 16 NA TGTGCCAGCAGCTCTCAGAGGGGACTGGGCGCTGAAAAACTGTTTTTT CASSSQRGLGAEKLFF
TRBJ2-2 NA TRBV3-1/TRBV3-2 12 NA TGTGCCAGCAGCCAAGGAGTTGGGGAGCTGTTTTTT CASSQGVGELFF
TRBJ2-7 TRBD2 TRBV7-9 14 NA TGTGCCAGCAGCTTGGGACTAACCCCGCACAAGCAGTACTTC CASSLGLTPHKQYF
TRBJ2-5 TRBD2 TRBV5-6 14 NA TGTGCCAGCTCCCCGGGAGGGCCCCGGGAGACCCAGTACTTC CASSPGGPRETQYF
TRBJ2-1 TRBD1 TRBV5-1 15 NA TGCGCCAGCAGCACGGGACAGGGGGCATGGAATGAGCAGTTCTTC CASSTGQGAWNEQFF
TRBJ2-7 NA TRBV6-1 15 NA TGTGCCAGCAGTGAACGGGCGGGATGGGTCTACGAGCAGTACTTC CASSERAGWVYEQYF
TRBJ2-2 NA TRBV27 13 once TGTGCCAGCAGAGGGCTAGGGGCCGGGGAGCTGTTTTTT CASRGLGAGELFF
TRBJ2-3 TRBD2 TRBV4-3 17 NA TGCGCCAGCAGCCAAGATCGTCTAGCGGGAGGCACAGATACGCAGTATTTT CASSQDRLAGGTDTQYF
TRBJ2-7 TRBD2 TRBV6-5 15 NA TGTGCCAGCAGATCACTAGCGGACCCGACCTACGAGCAGTACTTC CASRSLADPTYEQYF
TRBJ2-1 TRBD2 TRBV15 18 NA TGTGCCACCAGCATAAACGCACCGGGACTAGCGGGGTACAATGAGCAGTTCTTC CATSINAPGLAGYNEQFF
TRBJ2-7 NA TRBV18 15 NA TGTGCCAGCTCACCGTTTAGAGGCATCTCCTACGAGCAGTACTTC CASSPFRGISYEQYF
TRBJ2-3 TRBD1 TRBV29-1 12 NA TGCAGCGCGACAGGGCTCCCAGATACGCAGTATTTT CSATGLPDTQYF
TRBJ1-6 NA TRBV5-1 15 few TGCGCCAGCAGCTTGGATGGACAGCTTAATTCACCCCTCCACTTT CASSLDGQLNSPLHF
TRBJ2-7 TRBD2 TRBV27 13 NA TGTGCCAGCACGTGGCGGGGGAGCCACGAGCAGTACTTC CASTWRGSHEQYF
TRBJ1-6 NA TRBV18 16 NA TGTGCCAGCTCACCACGTCCGGGGAACGGTAATTCACCCCTCCACTTT CASSPRPGNGNSPLHF
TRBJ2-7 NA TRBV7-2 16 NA TGTGCCAGCAGCTTAGTCTTCACAGGGAACTCCTACGAGCAGTACTTC CASSLVFTGNSYEQYF
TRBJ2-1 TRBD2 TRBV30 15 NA TGTGCCTGGAGTGTATGGGGGGAGGGGCGGCATGAGCAGTTCTTC CAWSVWGEGRHEQFF
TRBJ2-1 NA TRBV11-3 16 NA TGTGCCAGCAGCGAGGGGACTGGCGCGGTTTGGGGCGAGCAGTTCTTC CASSEGTGAVWGEQFF
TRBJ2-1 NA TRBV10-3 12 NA TGTGCCATCAGTGCCGGTTACAATGAGCAGTTCTTC CAISAGYNEQFF
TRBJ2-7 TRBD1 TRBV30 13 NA TGTGCCTGGGGGACAGGGGCGTTATACGAGCAGTACTTC CAWGTGALYEQYF
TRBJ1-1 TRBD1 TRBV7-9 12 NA TGTGCGGGGTCCCGGGACAGGGGCGAAGCTTTCTTT CAGSRDRGEAFF
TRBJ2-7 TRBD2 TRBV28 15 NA TGTGCCAGCAGTTTGCCTAGCGGGAAAGCCTACGAGCAGTACTTC CASSLPSGKAYEQYF
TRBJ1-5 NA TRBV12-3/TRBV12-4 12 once TGTGCCAGCAGTCCCACGCGTCAGCCCCAGCATTTT CASSPTRQPQHF
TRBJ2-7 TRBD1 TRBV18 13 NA TGTGCCAGCTCACGACAGGGGGCGTACGAGCAGTACTTC CASSRQGAYEQYF
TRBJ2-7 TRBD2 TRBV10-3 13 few TGTGCCACCTCCGGGACTAGCGATTACGAGCAGTACTTC CATSGTSDYEQYF
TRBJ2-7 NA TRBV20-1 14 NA TGCAGTGCTAGTAGAGGTGGTTTGGCCTACGAGCAGTACTTC CSASRGGLAYEQYF
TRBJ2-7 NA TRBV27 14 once TGTGCCAGCAGTTTTGTACAGGGCGGCTACGAGCAGTACTTC CASSFVQGGYEQYF
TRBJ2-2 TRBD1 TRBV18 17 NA TGTGCCAGCTCACCGCTCGGACAGGGCGGGAACACCGGGGAGCTGTTTTTT CASSPLGQGGNTGELFF
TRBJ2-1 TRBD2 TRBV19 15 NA TGTGCCAGTAGTATTCCGGGACTAGCAACTAATGAGCAGTTCTTC CASSIPGLATNEQFF
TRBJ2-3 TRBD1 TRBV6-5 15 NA TGTGCCAGCAGTATGTCGGACAGGGGGGCAGATACGCAGTATTTT CASSMSDRGADTQYF
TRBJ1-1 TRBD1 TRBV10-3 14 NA TGTGCCATCAGGCCCGGGACAGAGAACACTGAAGCTTTCTTT CAIRPGTENTEAFF
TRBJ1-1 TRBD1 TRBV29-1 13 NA TGCAGCGCTTCGGGACAGGAGAACACTGAAGCTTTCTTT CSASGQENTEAFF